One sample yielded the 27 T cell receptor beta chains listed below, sequenced in a study of control samples from healthy donors and cancer patients. TCRdb keeps only in-frame clones here, not all; method: immunoSEQ multiplex PCR. The repertoire holds roughly 160,000 clones, 94% seen once, with approximately 14% in the top ten. The specimen sequenced was PBMCs. Receptor source: a man between 60 and 70 years old with colorectal cancer.

The rearrangement uses TRBV25-1 and TRBJ2-7; D call uncertain. Trimming removed 4 bases at V and 2 bases at J, with 9 bases between. Germline assignment: CDR1 MGHDK and CDR2 SYGVNS. CDR3 length equals 13 residues. The CDR3 bases are TGTGCCAGCAGTGCCGGATCCGCCTACGAGCAGTACTTC. Protein: CASSAGSAYEQYF.

The V gene is TRBV29-1, the J gene TRBJ2-5, with D tentatively TRBD1 (5 bases). The CDR3 totals 12 residues. Germline V CDR1 and CDR2: SQVTM, ANQGSEA. V gave up 3 bases and J gave up 4 bases, with 9 bases separating them. CDR3: CSVEQGPETQYF. The CDR3 DNA reads TGCAGCGTTGAGCAGGGTCCAGAGACCCAGTACTTC.

The genes are TRBV9 and TRBJ2-5; a weak D match, TRBD1 (6 bases). This CDR3 region has 15 residues. V dropped 0 bases and J dropped 6 bases, with 15 bases sitting between them. Per germline, CDR1 SGDLS and CDR2 YYNGEE. CDR3 coding DNA: TGTGCCAGCAGCGTAGTGGGCAGGGGAACACAGACCCAGTACTTC. Protein: CASSVVGRGTQTQYF.

This clone was found a few times. The chain combines TRBV25-1 with TRBJ1-6; D perhaps matches TRBD1 (5 bases). From germline, CDR1 is MGHDK and CDR2 SYGVNS. This CDR3 has 16 residues. Trimming cost V 3 bases and J 6 bases, with 15 bases left between them. This chain's CDR3 is CASSDSRQQSNSPLHF. The CDR3 DNA reads as TGTGCCAGCAGTGACTCCAGACAGCAGAGTAATTCACCCCTCCACTTT.

The chain uses TRBV24-1 and TRBJ1-3; D possibly corresponds to TRBD1 (5 bases). Trimming stripped 6 bases from V and 0 bases from J, with 11 bases between. The V gene's germline CDR1 is KGHDR and CDR2 SFDVKD. The CDR3 totals 15 residues. The CDR3 loop reads CATSMRGHSGNTIYF. CDR3 nucleotide sequence: TGTGCCACCAGTATGAGGGGCCACTCTGGAAACACCATATATTTT.

This CDR3 is CASNGQSHHEQYF. The CDR3 nucleotides read TGTGCCTCCAACGGACAATCCCACCACGAGCAGTACTTC. J is TRBJ2-7 and V is TRBV30, with TRBD1 as a possible D gene (5 bases). This CDR3 has 13 residues. Germline CDR1 GTSNPN, CDR2 SVGIG (reference sequence). The V gene lost 7 bases and the J gene lost 5 bases, with 18 bases spanning the gap.

This clone occurred a few times. V is TRBV12-1 and J is TRBJ1-4. TRBV12-1 represents a pseudogene. The CDR3 has 15 amino acids. The CDR3 loop reads CASSFAGRSNEKLFF. In DNA form, the CDR3 reads TGTGCCAGCAGCTTTGCAGGACGTTCTAATGAAAAACTGTTTTTT.

The rearrangement uses TRBV12-3 or TRBV12-4 and TRBJ2-1; a possible D gene is TRBD1 (5 bases). With 7 bases removed from V and 4 bases from J, the gap between germline ends came to 11 bases. CDR3 size: 13 residues. CDR3 sequence: CASTSDKYNEQFF. The CDR3 DNA sequence: TGTGCCAGCACCTCGGACAAATACAATGAGCAGTTCTTC.

The V and J genes are TRBV5-8 and TRBJ1-1, with 8 bases matching TRBD1. This CDR3 is built from 15 residues. V lost 4 bases to trimming and J lost 0 bases; unmatched junction nucleotides: 5. The germline CDR1 and CDR2 sequences are SGHTS and YDEGEE. CDR3 residues: CASSRHRGMNTEAFF. DNA of the CDR3: TGTGCCAGCAGCCGACACAGGGGGATGAACACTGAAGCTTTCTTT.

This clone came up a few times. The J gene is TRBJ1-5, the V gene TRBV6-5; TRBD1 agrees at 7 bases. CDR3 length equals 14 residues. Per the germline V gene, CDR1 is MNHEY and CDR2 is SVGAGI. V gave up 6 bases and J gave up 2 bases; unmatched junction bases: 4. In DNA, the CDR3 is TGTGCCAGCAGCGACAGGGAGGGCAATCAGCCCCAGCATTTT. Its protein is CASSDREGNQPQHF.

The chain joins TRBV28 to TRBJ1-3; D gene ambiguous. The CDR3 extends over 14 amino acids. The germline CDR1 and CDR2 sequences are MDHEN and SYDVKM. Trimming took 4 bases from V and 4 from J, leaving 11 bases between them. CDR3: CASSSPGTGNTIYF. As DNA, the CDR3 is TGTGCCAGCAGTTCCCCGGGAACCGGAAACACCATATATTTT.

The CDR3 loop reads CASRARDLNTEAFF. CDR3 bases: TGCGCCAGCAGGGCCAGGGACTTGAACACTGAAGCTTTCTTT. V is TRBV10-2 and J is TRBJ1-1; tentative D call: TRBD1 (5 bases). The CDR3 length is 14 residues. V was shortened by 6 bases and J by 0 bases, with 11 bases between the two germline ends. CDR1 is WSHSY and CDR2 is SAAADI in the germline V gene.

The chain recombines TRBV15 with TRBJ1-2; no clear D gene. This CDR3 spans 13 amino acids. Trimming took off 0 bases at V and 8 bases at J, with 10 bases between the two ends. Germline V gene sequence: CDR1 LNHNV, CDR2 YYDKDF (reference sequence). The CDR3 loop is CATSRDRDRGYTF. CDR3 in DNA: TGTGCCACCAGCAGAGATAGGGATCGGGGCTACACCTTC.

The CDR3 nucleotides read TGCGCCAGCAAAGGACAACGGGGGGCGGATTACAATGAGCAGTTCTTC. Translation: CASKGQRGADYNEQFF. The J gene is TRBJ2-1, the V gene TRBV4-1; possible D gene TRBD2, 7 bases. V was shortened by 7 bases and J by 4 bases, with 20 bases between the two germline ends. The CDR3 is 16 amino acids. Germline V gene data show CDR1 as MGHRA and CDR2 as YSYEKL.

The chain has TRBV19 and TRBJ2-2; the D gene could be TRBD1 or TRBD2 (6 bases each). Germline V gene sequence: CDR1 LNHDA, CDR2 SQIVND (reference sequence). The CDR3 has 15 amino acids. V was clipped by 1 base and J by 4 bases, with 10 bases between them. The CDR3 coding sequence is TGTGCCAGTAGTATAGGACCGGGGGCCACCGGGGAGCTGTTTTTT. Residues: CASSIGPGATGELFF.

The chain combines TRBV6-5 with TRBJ2-7; perhaps D is TRBD1 or TRBD2 (5 bases each). V was shortened by 6 bases and J by 1 base, with 13 bases between the two germline ends. Germline values: CDR1 MNHEY, CDR2 SVGAGI. The CDR3 runs 14 residues. CDR3 sequence (DNA): TGTGCCAGCAGGGTCGGGACGGGATCCTACGAGCAGTACTTC. Residues: CASRVGTGSYEQYF.

V and J are TRBV24-1 and TRBJ2-3; D may be TRBD1 (6 bases). The V gene's germline CDR1 is KGHDR and CDR2 SFDVKD. The CDR3 length is 14 residues. V was trimmed by 4 bases and J by 3 bases, leaving 10 bases between them. CDR3 in amino acids: CATSDRGGTDTQYF. In nucleotides, the CDR3 is TGTGCCACCAGTGACAGGGGTGGTACAGATACGCAGTATTTT.

The chain combines TRBV6-6 with TRBJ2-2; D is undetermined. This CDR3 comprises 15 residues. V lost 4 bases and J lost 3, with 12 bases in between. The germline V gene encodes CDR1 MNHNY and CDR2 SVGAGI (reference sequence). This chain's CDR3 is CASSSERADTGELFF. As DNA, the CDR3 is TGTGCCAGCAGTTCGGAAAGGGCTGACACCGGGGAGCTGTTTTTT.

In this sample, this clone turned up once. This rearrangement joins TRBV7-2 to TRBJ2-1, with D maybe TRBD2 (6 bases). Trimming shortened V by 0 bases and J by 9 bases, and 12 bases separated the two germline ends. The germline gives CDR1 SGHTA, CDR2 FQGNSA. CDR3 length: 14 residues. For the CDR3, the DNA is TGTGCCAGCAGCTTAGCTTTAGCGGAGGGTGAGCAGTTCTTC. Protein product: CASSLALAEGEQFF.

The V gene is TRBV29-1, the J gene TRBJ1-1; D remains ambiguous. The CDR3 covers 12 residues. V was trimmed by 7 bases and J by 2 bases, leaving 11 bases between them. CDR1 and CDR2 (germline): SQVTM, ANQGSEA. Here the CDR3 DNA reads TGCAGCGCGGGTGGAGGCAACACTGAAGCTTTCTTT. Amino acid sequence: CSAGGGNTEAFF.

This chain connects TRBV6-6 to TRBJ1-3; TRBD1 agrees at 9 bases. This CDR3 has 14 residues. Germline V gene sequence: CDR1 MNHNY, CDR2 SVGAGI (reference sequence). V was clipped by 6 bases and J by 4 bases; unmatched bases: 4. DNA for the CDR3: TGTGCCAGCAGCGGGACAGGGTCGGGAAACACCATATATTTT. This codes for CASSGTGSGNTIYF.

The chain carries TRBV10-1 and TRBJ2-1; 9 nucleotides agree with TRBD1. The V and J ends lost 3 bases and 6 bases, in that order; junction bases with no gene match: 6. This CDR3 comprises 15 residues. Per germline, CDR1 WNHNN and CDR2 SYGVQD (reference sequence). DNA for the CDR3: TGCGCCAGCAGTGACCCCGGGACAGGGCTCAATGAGCAGTTCTTC. It is translated as CASSDPGTGLNEQFF.

This chain uses TRBV5-1 with TRBJ2-1; 11 bases match TRBD2. J was trimmed by 4 bases and V by 0 bases; bases with no gene match: 6. This CDR3 has 17 residues. In germline, CDR1 is SGHRS, CDR2 YFSETQ. CDR3 sequence reads: CASSLVRASGGYNEQFF. The CDR3 DNA reads as TGCGCCAGCAGCTTGGTGAGGGCTAGCGGGGGGTACAATGAGCAGTTCTTC.

This clone was seen a single time. The rearrangement joins TRBV7-9 to TRBJ1-4, with TRBD1 identical over 7 bases. Trimming removed 10 bases from V and 5 bases from J; junction bases left unmatched: 16. The V gene's germline CDR1 is SEHNR and CDR2 FQNEAQ (reference sequence). CDR3 length: 16 residues. CDR3 sequence: CATQLLTGQQNEKLFF. In nucleotides, the CDR3 is TGTGCCACCCAGCTATTAACGGGACAGCAAAATGAAAAACTGTTTTTT.

V and J are TRBV30 and TRBJ1-2; D gene uncertain. There are 14 residues in the CDR3. Trimming took off 5 bases at V and 0 bases at J, with 13 bases between the two ends. CDR1 and CDR2 (germline): GTSNPN, SVGIG (reference sequence). The CDR3 nucleotides are TGTGCCTGGCAGAGACTGCCTACTAACTATGGCTACACCTTC. Translation: CAWQRLPTNYGYTF.

This chain joins TRBV19 and TRBJ2-2, with a weak D call TRBD2 (7 bases). The V end lost 3 bases, the J end lost 5 bases, and 10 bases lay between the germline ends. The CDR3 runs 14 residues. The V gene's germline CDR1 is LNHDA and CDR2 SQIVND (reference sequence). CDR3 region: CASSMGGGTGELFF. In DNA form, the CDR3 reads TGTGCCAGTAGTATGGGAGGGGGGACCGGGGAGCTGTTTTTT.

The rearrangement joins TRBV19 to TRBJ1-2; D uncertain. The CDR3 spans 14 residues. Trimming took 1 base from V and 0 from J, leaving 6 bases between them. Germline CDR1 and CDR2: LNHDA and SQIVND (reference sequence). In DNA, the CDR3 is TGTGCCAGTAGTATAGCCGGAGCTAACTATGGCTACACCTTC. Its protein product is CASSIAGANYGYTF.